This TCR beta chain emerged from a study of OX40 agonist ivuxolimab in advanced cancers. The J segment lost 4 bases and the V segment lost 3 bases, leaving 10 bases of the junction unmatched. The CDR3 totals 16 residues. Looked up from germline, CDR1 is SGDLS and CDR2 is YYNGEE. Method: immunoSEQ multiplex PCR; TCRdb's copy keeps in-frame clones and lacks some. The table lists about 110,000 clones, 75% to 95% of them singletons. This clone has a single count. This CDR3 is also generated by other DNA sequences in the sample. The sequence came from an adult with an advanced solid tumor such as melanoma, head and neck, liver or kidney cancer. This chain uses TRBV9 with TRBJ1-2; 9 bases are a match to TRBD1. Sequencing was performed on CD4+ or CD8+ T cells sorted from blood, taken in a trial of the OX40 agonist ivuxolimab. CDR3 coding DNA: TGTGCCAGCAGCGCCGGGGGACAGGGAACGGCCTATGGCTACACCTTC. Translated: CASSAGGQGTAYGYTF.